This TCR beta chain was recorded in a study of cytomegalovirus exposure and HLA in healthy donors. Study context: Of several hundred genotyped donors, around 86% grouped in the Caucasian-associated ancestry cluster. Study-level findings and limits: Accurate HLA-A and HLA-B prediction from TCR beta sequences was reported for most subjects. The study labeled fewer than 200 TCR beta chains cytomegalovirus-associated.

This clone occurred once. Its antigen is still unknown. A multiplex PCR was run with 60 Vbeta primers and 13 Jbeta primers. TCRdb keeps only in-frame clones here, not all; method: immunoSEQ multiplex PCR. The sample holds 150,000 or so clones, about 77% seen once. The CDR3 loop spans 14 amino acids. From germline, CDR1 is GTSNPN and CDR2 SVGIG (reference sequence). J gave up 4 bases and V 1 base, and 1 base lay outside the gene matches. This chain uses TRBV30 with TRBJ1-5; 10 bases align to TRBD1. The TCR sequence derives from a female donor in good health and CMV-seronegative. The material sequenced was PBMCs. This chain's CDR3 is CAWSAGQGNQPQHF. The CDR3 bases are TGTGCCTGGAGTGCGGGACAGGGGAATCAGCCCCAGCATTTT.